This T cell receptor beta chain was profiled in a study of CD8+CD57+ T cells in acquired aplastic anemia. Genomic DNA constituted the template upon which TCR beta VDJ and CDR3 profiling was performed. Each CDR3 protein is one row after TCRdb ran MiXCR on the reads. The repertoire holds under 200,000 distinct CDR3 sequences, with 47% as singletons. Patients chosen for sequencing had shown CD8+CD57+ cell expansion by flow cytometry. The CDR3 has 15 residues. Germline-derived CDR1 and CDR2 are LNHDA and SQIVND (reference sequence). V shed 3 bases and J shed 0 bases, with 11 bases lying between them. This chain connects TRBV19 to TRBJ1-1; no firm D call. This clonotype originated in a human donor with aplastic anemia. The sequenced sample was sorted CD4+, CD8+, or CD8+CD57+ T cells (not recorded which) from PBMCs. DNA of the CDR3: TGTGCCAGTAGTATCGGCATAGGCCTGAACACTGAAGCTTTCTTT. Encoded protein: CASSIGIGLNTEAFF. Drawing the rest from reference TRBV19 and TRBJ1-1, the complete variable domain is DGGITQSPKYLFRKEGQNVTLSCEQNLNHDAMYWYRQDPGQGLRLIYYSQIVNDFQKGDIAEGYSVSREKKESFPLTVTSAQKNPTAFYLCASSIGIGLNTEAFFGQGTRLTVV.